The entry below gives a single TCR beta chain sequence along with its context. No antigen is known for it. This entry is derived from a study of T cell responses to AZD1222 COVID-19 vaccine. The study's findings and limits: White British people made up most donors, females outnumbered males, and clonal diversity was possibly underestimated.

Deletions cut 3 bases from V and 0 bases from J, with 15 bases between. The CDR3 runs 16 residues. Germline CDR1 reads SGDLS; CDR2 reads YYNGEE. Sequenced by immunoSEQ multiplex PCR; TCRdb stores in-frame clones only, minus some. The sample lists approximately 110,000 clones, roughly 90% seen once, with 3.5% to 4.5% in the top ten. Sample: peripheral blood, taken on day 0 of AZD1222 vaccination. This sequence originates from an adult in good health. This sequence joins TRBV9 and TRBJ1-1, with D perhaps matching TRBD1 (6 bases). DNA for the CDR3: TGTGCCAGCAGCGAGGCTCCAGGGGTGGTGAACACTGAAGCTTTCTTT. Translated: CASSEAPGVVNTEAFF.